A single TCR beta chain is shown here with its context. The sample originates from a study of blood T cell repertoires in COVID-19. As for the study in general: Sources were T cells, B-cell-depleted T cells, or PBMCs; the material itself was cDNA or gDNA.

Germline V lookup: CDR1 KGHDR, CDR2 SFDVKD. The CDR3 sequence is 16 residues long. Trimming cost V 0 bases and J 7 bases; bases outside gene matches: 5. Per the original data handling: From reference gene primer amplification, estimates of nucleated cell counts were derived. Profiled with immunoSEQ multiplex PCR; TCRdb holds only in-frame clones, not every one. That table gives V, J and clone size, and the DNA gave D and trimming. The sample holds tens of thousands of clones; around three quarters are singletons and the top ten take 7%. The TCR sequence derives from a man aged 65-85 years with acute or convalescent COVID-19. V is TRBV24-1 and J is TRBJ2-2, with TRBD1 identical over 9 bases. The sequenced sample was peripheral blood. The CDR3 sequence is CATSDLGQGRSGELFF. Written as DNA, the CDR3 is TGTGCCACCAGTGATTTGGGACAGGGGAGGAGCGGGGAGCTGTTTTTT.